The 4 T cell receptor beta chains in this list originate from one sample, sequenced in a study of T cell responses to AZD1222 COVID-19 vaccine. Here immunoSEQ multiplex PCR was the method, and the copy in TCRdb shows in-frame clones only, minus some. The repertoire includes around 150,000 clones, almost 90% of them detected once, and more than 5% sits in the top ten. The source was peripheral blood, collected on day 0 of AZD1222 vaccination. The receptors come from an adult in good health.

CDR3 loop: CASSLGPGTDYGYTF. The CDR3 DNA reads as TGCGCCAGCAGCTTGGGCCCCGGGACTGACTATGGCTACACCTTC. The chain carries TRBV5-1 and TRBJ1-2; D is possibly TRBD1 (5 bases). The ends were cut back, 0 bases at V and 3 bases at J, with 12 bases in the middle. This CDR3 is built from 15 residues. From germline, CDR1 is SGHRS and CDR2 YFSETQ.

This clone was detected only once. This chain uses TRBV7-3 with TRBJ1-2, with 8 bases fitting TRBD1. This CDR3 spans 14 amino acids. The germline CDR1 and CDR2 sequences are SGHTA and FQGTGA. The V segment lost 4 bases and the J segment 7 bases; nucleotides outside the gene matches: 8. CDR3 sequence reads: CASSSSQGARGYTF. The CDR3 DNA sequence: TGTGCCAGCAGCTCCTCCCAGGGGGCGCGTGGCTACACCTTC.

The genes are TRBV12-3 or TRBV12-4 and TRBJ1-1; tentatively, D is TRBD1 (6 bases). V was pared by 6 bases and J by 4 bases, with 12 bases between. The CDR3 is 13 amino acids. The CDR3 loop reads CASRPGAPTEAFF. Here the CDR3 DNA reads TGTGCCAGCAGACCAGGGGCCCCCACTGAAGCTTTCTTT.

CDR3: CSVVRNEQFF. CDR3 coding DNA: TGCAGCGTTGTGAGGAATGAGCAGTTCTTC. V is TRBV29-1 and J is TRBJ2-1; D is unresolved. Trimming left V 4 bases short and J 7 bases short, with 5 bases between. Germline loops: CDR1 SQVTM, CDR2 ANQGSEA. The CDR3 loop spans 10 amino acids.